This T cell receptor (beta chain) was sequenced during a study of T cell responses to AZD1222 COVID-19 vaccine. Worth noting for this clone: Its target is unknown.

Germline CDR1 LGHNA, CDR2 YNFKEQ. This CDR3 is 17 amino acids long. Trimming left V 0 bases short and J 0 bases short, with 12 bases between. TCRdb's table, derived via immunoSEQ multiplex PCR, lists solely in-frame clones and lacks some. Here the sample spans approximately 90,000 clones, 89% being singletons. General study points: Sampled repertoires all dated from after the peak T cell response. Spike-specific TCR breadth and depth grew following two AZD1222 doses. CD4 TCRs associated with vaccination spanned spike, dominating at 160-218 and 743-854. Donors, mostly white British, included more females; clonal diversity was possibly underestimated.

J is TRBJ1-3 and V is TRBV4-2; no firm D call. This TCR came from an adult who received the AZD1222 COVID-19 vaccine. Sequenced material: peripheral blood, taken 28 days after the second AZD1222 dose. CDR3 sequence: CASSQEAAYLSGNTIYF. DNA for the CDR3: TGTGCCAGCAGCCAAGAGGCAGCGTATCTCTCTGGAAACACCATATATTTT.